This T cell receptor beta chain was recorded in a study of T cell changes during pregnancy in multiple sclerosis. Trimming took 7 bases from V and 6 from J, leaving 18 bases between them. The CDR3 is 15 residues long. Germline CDR1 and CDR2: LNHDA and SQIVND (reference sequence). The method was immunoSEQ multiplex PCR; TCRdb's version includes in-frame clones alone and lacks a portion of them. The sample yields about 38,000 clones, over 80% seen once. Sequencing was performed on CD4+ T cells from peripheral blood mononuclear cells, taken in the third trimester of pregnancy. The TCR originated in a female donor in good health, enrolled as a control in a pregnancy study. The rearrangement joins TRBV19 to TRBJ2-2; maybe TRBD2 (7 bases). In nucleotides, the CDR3 is TGTGCCAGTATGGGTGTGGGGGGGGGCGCCGGGGAGCTGTTTTTT. Protein sequence: CASMGVGGGAGELFF.